The 22 T cell receptor beta chains presented below share a single source sample, sequenced in a study of OX40 agonist ivuxolimab in advanced cancers. Here immunoSEQ multiplex PCR was the method, and the copy in TCRdb shows in-frame clones only, minus some. The sample shows 65,000 to 90,000 clones, 85% to 90% of them seen only once. Sequencing used CD4+ or CD8+ T cells sorted from blood, obtained in a trial of the OX40 agonist ivuxolimab. These receptors were taken from an adult with an advanced solid tumor such as melanoma, head and neck, liver or kidney cancer.

The sample holds one count of this clone. The V gene is TRBV7-9, the J gene TRBJ2-3, with TRBD2 matching 7 bases. V lost 0 bases to trimming and J lost 5 bases; unmatched junction nucleotides: 5. This CDR3 has 15 residues. Germline V gives CDR1 SEHNR, CDR2 FQNEAQ (reference sequence). CDR3 residues: CASSLAGGPGDTQYF. CDR3 DNA: TGTGCCAGCAGCTTAGCGGGAGGGCCAGGAGATACGCAGTATTTT.

This sequence joins TRBV4-3 and TRBJ2-3, with TRBD1 identical over 7 bases. CDR1 and CDR2 from the germline V gene are LGHNA and YSLEER. The V and J ends lost 5 bases and 1 base, in that order; junction bases with no gene match: 6. CDR3 length: 15 residues. The CDR3 bases are TGCGCCAGCAGCAGGGGGCTCGGGGGCACAGATACGCAGTATTTT. The encoded protein is CASSRGLGGTDTQYF.

This clone was seen just once. The J gene is TRBJ2-5, the V gene TRBV7-9, with 7 bases aligning to TRBD2. V shed 5 bases and J 4 bases; nucleotides not matched to a gene: 22. This CDR3 region has 19 residues. The germline gives CDR1 SEHNR, CDR2 FQNEAQ (reference sequence). CDR3 bases: TGTGCCAGCAGCGTGTGGGCGGGAGTCGGTGGAGGAGGAGGAGAGACCCAGTACTTC. It encodes CASSVWAGVGGGGGETQYF.

The rearrangement joins TRBV14 to TRBJ2-2; D not resolved. Germline V lookup: CDR1 SGHDN, CDR2 FVKESK. The CDR3 sequence is 11 residues long. The V end lost 6 bases, the J end lost 6 bases, and 5 bases lay between the germline ends. The CDR3 coding sequence is TGTGCCAGCAGGACCGCCGGGGAGCTGTTTTTT. Residues: CASRTAGELFF.

This clone was detected only once. V and J are TRBV6-1 and TRBJ2-3; 15 bases match TRBD2. Looked up from germline, CDR1 is MNHNS and CDR2 is SASEGT. V dropped 2 bases and J dropped 9; count of bases not matched to a gene: 6. The CDR3 is made up of 16 amino acids. CDR3 residues: CASSETGLAGGETQYF. CDR3 coding DNA: TGTGCCAGCAGTGAAACCGGACTAGCGGGAGGGGAAACGCAGTATTTT.

The CDR3 DNA is TGCGCCACCGCCGAGCGGACAGGCTCCTATGGCTACACCTTC. Protein: CATAERTGSYGYTF. The chain combines TRBV10-2 with TRBJ1-2, with 7 nucleotides matching TRBD1. V was clipped by 10 bases and J by 4 bases; unmatched bases: 12. CDR3 length equals 14 residues. Germline values: CDR1 WSHSY, CDR2 SAAADI.

This clone has a single count. This chain links TRBV9 with TRBJ1-3; D uncertain. CDR3 length: 17 amino acids. Trimming removed 4 bases at V and 2 bases at J, with 19 bases between. The germline gives CDR1 SGDLS, CDR2 YYNGEE. CDR3 nucleotide sequence: TGTGCCAGCAGCCCTAGCTACAGTTTGGTGCCTGGAAACACCATATATTTT. Translation: CASSPSYSLVPGNTIYF. Combining the CDR3 with reference TRBV9 and TRBJ1-3 gives the whole variable domain DSGVTQTPKHLITATGQRVTLRCSPRSGDLSVYWYQQSLDQGLQFLIQYYNGEERAKGNILERFSAQQFPDLHSELNLSSLELGDSALYFCASSPSYSLVPGNTIYFGEGSWLTVV.

The J gene is TRBJ2-4, the V gene TRBV19; D gene ambiguous. CDR3 length: 15 residues. Germline-derived CDR1 and CDR2 are LNHDA and SQIVND (reference sequence). Deletions cut 2 bases from V and 8 bases from J, with 16 bases between. CDR3: CASSITTVEVDIQYF. For the CDR3, the DNA is TGTGCCAGTAGTATAACGACGGTCGAGGTGGACATTCAGTACTTC.

This clone appeared a single time. The V and J genes are TRBV11-2 and TRBJ2-7; D may be TRBD2 (6 bases). V lost 1 base to trimming and J lost 1 base, with 11 bases between them. Looked up from germline, CDR1 is SGHAT and CDR2 is FQNNGV. This CDR3 has 15 residues. CDR3 DNA sequence: TGTGCCAGCAGCTTAGGATCCGGGAGATCCTACGAGCAGTACTTC. This translates into CASSLGSGRSYEQYF.

The J gene is TRBJ2-7, the V gene TRBV28; possibly TRBD2 for D (6 bases). Trimming cost V 6 bases and J 5 bases, with 14 bases left between them. Germline V gene lookup returns CDR1 MDHEN and CDR2 SYDVKM. The CDR3 is 13 amino acids. For the CDR3, the DNA is TGTGCCAGCAGGGAGGGCCTTAGGGACGAGCAGTACTTC. It codes for CASREGLRDEQYF.

This sequence joins TRBV19 and TRBJ1-2; D remains unclear. The CDR3 covers 14 residues. Germline values: CDR1 LNHDA, CDR2 SQIVND (reference sequence). The ends were cut back, 5 bases at V and 2 bases at J, with 12 bases in the middle. The CDR3 nucleotides are TGTGCCAGTAGTGCCTCAAGGGCCAACTATGGCTACACCTTC. As protein: CASSASRANYGYTF.

The genes are TRBV28 and TRBJ2-7; 8 bases match TRBD2. This CDR3 region has 13 residues. V lost 11 bases to trimming and J lost 2 bases; unmatched junction nucleotides: 8. The germline gives CDR1 MDHEN, CDR2 SYDVKM. Here the CDR3 DNA reads TGTGCCTCTCGGCCGGGAGGGGCCTACGAGCAGTACTTC. Translated, it gives CASRPGGAYEQYF.

J is TRBJ2-3 and V is TRBV2, with 8 positions matching TRBD2. With V trimmed by 4 bases and J by 2 bases, 8 bases remained unmatched. The CDR3 is made up of 16 amino acids. The germline CDR1 and CDR2 sequences are SNHLY and FYNNEI. This CDR3 is CASSGGTRAPTDTQYF. The CDR3 DNA follows: TGTGCCAGCAGTGGGGGGACTAGGGCCCCCACAGATACGCAGTATTTT.

The chain carries TRBV9 and TRBJ2-7; tentatively, D is TRBD1 (7 bases). The CDR3 sequence is 17 residues long. Between the trimmed V and J ends, which lost 2 bases and 2 bases, there was a span of 20 bases. Germline V gene sequence: CDR1 SGDLS, CDR2 YYNGEE. In DNA form, the CDR3 reads TGTGCCAGCAGCGTGGGTCCACAGGGGAGGAACACCTACGAGCAGTACTTC. Translating it yields CASSVGPQGRNTYEQYF.

The gene calls are TRBV29-1 and TRBJ2-1; D is possibly TRBD2 (7 bases). The CDR3 runs to 10 residues. With 6 bases removed from V and 9 bases from J, the gap between germline ends came to 9 bases. Per the germline V gene, CDR1 is SQVTM and CDR2 is ANQGSEA. The DNA of the CDR3 is TGCAGCGTAGGGGGGGCTGAGCAGTTCTTC. It translates to CSVGGAEQFF.

This clone was found a few times. The chain uses TRBV7-2 and TRBJ2-2, with a possible D match to TRBD2 (6 bases). The V end was cut by 4 bases, the J end by 5 bases, with 23 bases between. The CDR3 sequence is 18 residues long. Germline V gene data show CDR1 as SGHTA and CDR2 as FQGNSA. CDR3: CASSSPAGAGKGTGELFF. The DNA for the CDR3 is TGTGCCAGCAGCTCCCCCGCGGGTGCGGGAAAAGGGACCGGGGAGCTGTTTTTT. Full variable domain (outside the CDR3, taken from reference TRBV7-2 and TRBJ2-2): GAGVSQSPSNKVTEKGKDVELRCDPISGHTALYWYRQSLGQGLEFLIYFQGNSAPDKSGLPSDRFSAERTGGSVSTLTIQRTQQEDSAVYLCASSSPAGAGKGTGELFFGEGSRLTVL.

The chain has TRBV7-2 and TRBJ2-7, with D uncertain. Germline V gives CDR1 SGHTA, CDR2 FQGNSA. Trimming took 0 bases from V and 4 from J, leaving 13 bases between them. The CDR3 runs to 15 residues. Here the CDR3 reads CASSLAADIGYEQYF. CDR3 nucleotide sequence: TGTGCCAGCAGCTTAGCCGCCGACATTGGGTACGAGCAGTACTTC.

The chain combines TRBV6-5 with TRBJ2-5; TRBD2 matches at 9 bases. Germline-derived CDR1 and CDR2 are MNHEY and SVGAGI. This CDR3 comprises 14 residues. Trimming cost V 6 bases and J 3 bases; bases outside gene matches: 5. The CDR3 is CASRLRLAEETQYF. CDR3 DNA sequence: TGTGCCAGCAGACTTCGACTAGCGGAAGAGACCCAGTACTTC.

J is TRBJ1-4 and V is TRBV28; TRBD1 is a possible D gene (6 bases). This CDR3 is 14 amino acids long. With 6 bases removed from V and 8 bases from J, the gap between germline ends came to 16 bases. The germline gives CDR1 MDHEN, CDR2 SYDVKM. The chain's CDR3 is CASSPRGGREKLFF. CDR3 coding DNA: TGTGCCAGCAGCCCGAGGGGGGGGAGGGAAAAACTGTTTTTT. The full variable domain, in which reference TRBV28 and TRBJ1-4 provide the parts outside the CDR3, is DVKVTQSSRYLVKRTGEKVFLECVQDMDHENMFWYRQDPGLGLRLIYFSYDVKMKEKGDIPEGYSVSREKKERFSLILESASTNQTSMYLCASSPRGGREKLFFGSGTQLSVL.

The V call is TRBV27, the J call TRBJ1-6; D not certain. Germline CDR1 MNHEY, CDR2 SMNVEV (reference sequence). Between the trimmed V and J ends, which lost 7 bases and 7 bases, there was a span of 14 bases. This CDR3 comprises 14 residues. The CDR3 is CASKTTGGNSPLHF. CDR3 nucleotides: TGTGCCAGCAAGACAACGGGAGGAAATTCACCCCTCCACTTT.

This clone occurred once. The rearrangement uses TRBV19 and TRBJ2-2; perhaps TRBD1 as D (6 bases). Trimming stripped 7 bases from V and 3 bases from J, with 15 bases between. Germline CDR1 and CDR2: LNHDA and SQIVND (reference sequence). This CDR3 is built from 15 residues. This CDR3 is CASKMGDKYTGELFF. The CDR3 DNA is TGTGCCAGTAAAATGGGGGACAAATACACCGGGGAGCTGTTTTTT.

The rearrangement uses TRBV28 and TRBJ2-1; D not resolved. CDR3 size: 14 residues. CDR1 and CDR2 (germline): MDHEN, SYDVKM. The V end was cut by 4 bases, the J end by 3 bases, with 10 bases between. DNA for the CDR3: TGTGCCAGCAGTTCCCCAGCACTCTACAATGAGCAGTTCTTC. Protein product: CASSSPALYNEQFF.